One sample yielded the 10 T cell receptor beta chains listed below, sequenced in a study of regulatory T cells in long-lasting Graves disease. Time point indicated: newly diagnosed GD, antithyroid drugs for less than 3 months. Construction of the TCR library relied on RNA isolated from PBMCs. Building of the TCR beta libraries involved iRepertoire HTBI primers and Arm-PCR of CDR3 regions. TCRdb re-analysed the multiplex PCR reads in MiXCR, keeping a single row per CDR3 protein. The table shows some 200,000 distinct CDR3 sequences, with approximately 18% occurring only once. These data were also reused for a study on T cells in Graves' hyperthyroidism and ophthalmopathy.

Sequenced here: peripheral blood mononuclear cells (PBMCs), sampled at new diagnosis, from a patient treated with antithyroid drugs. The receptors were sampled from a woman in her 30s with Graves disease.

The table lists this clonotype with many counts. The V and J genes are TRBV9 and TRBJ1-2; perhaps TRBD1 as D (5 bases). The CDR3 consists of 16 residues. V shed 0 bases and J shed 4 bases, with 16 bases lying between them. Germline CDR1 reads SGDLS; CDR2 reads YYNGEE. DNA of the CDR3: TGTGCCAGCAGCGTAGAGGGTAGGGGAGGCCTCTATGGCTACACCTTC. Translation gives CASSVEGRGGLYGYTF.

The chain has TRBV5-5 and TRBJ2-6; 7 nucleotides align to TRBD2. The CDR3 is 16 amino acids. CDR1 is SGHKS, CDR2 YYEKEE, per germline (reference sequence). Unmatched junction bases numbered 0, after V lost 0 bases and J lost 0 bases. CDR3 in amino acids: CASSLAGGSGANVLTF. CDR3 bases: TGTGCCAGCAGCTTGGCGGGGGGCTCTGGGGCCAACGTCCTGACTTTC.

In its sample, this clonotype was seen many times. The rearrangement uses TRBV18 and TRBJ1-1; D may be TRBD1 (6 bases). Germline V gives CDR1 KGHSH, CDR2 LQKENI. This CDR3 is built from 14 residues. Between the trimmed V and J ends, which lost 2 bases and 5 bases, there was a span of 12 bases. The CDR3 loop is CASSPGGQGTEAFF. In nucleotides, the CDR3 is TGTGCCAGCTCACCAGGGGGGCAAGGGACTGAAGCTTTCTTT.

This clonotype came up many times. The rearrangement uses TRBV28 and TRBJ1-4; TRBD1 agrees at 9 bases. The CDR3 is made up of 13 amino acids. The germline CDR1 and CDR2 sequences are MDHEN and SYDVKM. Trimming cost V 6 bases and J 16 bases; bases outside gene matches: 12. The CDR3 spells CASSLSGTGSRFF. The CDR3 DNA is TGTGCCAGCAGCCTATCCGGGACAGGGAGTCGGTTTTTT.

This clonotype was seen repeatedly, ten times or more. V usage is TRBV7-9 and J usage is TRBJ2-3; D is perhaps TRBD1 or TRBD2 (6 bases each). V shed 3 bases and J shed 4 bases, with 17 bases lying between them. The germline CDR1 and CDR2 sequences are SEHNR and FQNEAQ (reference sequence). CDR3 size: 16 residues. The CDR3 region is CASSFLPGAQPDTQYF. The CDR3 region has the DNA TGTGCCAGCAGCTTCCTCCCGGGGGCCCAACCAGATACGCAGTATTTT.

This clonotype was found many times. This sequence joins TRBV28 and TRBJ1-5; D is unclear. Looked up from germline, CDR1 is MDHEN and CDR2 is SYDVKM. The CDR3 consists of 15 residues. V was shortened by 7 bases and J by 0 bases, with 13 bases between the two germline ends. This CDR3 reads CASTRGSISNQPQHF. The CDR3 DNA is TGTGCCAGCACCCGGGGATCGATTAGCAATCAGCCCCAGCATTTT. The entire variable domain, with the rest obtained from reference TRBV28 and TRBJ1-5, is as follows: DVKVTQSSRYLVKRTGEKVFLECVQDMDHENMFWYRQDPGLGLRLIYFSYDVKMKEKGDIPEGYSVSREKKERFSLILESASTNQTSMYLCASTRGSISNQPQHFGDGTRLSIL.

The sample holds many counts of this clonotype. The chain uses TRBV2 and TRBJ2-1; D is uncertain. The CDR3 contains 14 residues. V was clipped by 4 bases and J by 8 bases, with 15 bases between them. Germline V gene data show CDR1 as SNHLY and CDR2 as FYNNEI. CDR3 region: CASSAKLGPDEQFF. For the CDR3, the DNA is TGTGCCAGCAGTGCGAAGCTGGGTCCCGATGAGCAGTTCTTC.

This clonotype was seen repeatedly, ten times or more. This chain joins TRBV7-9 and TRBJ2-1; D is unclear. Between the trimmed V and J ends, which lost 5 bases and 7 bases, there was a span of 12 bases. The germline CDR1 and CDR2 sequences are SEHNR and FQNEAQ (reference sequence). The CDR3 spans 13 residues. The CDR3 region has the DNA TGTGCCAGCAGCCCAAATCAGCGAAATGAGCAGTTCTTC. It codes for CASSPNQRNEQFF.

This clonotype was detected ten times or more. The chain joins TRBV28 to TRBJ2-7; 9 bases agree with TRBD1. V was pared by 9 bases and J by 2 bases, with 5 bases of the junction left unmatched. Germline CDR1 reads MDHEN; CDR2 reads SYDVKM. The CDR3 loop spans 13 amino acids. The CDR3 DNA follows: TGTGCCAGTAAGACAGGGGGTCCCTACGAGCAGTACTTC. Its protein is CASKTGGPYEQYF.

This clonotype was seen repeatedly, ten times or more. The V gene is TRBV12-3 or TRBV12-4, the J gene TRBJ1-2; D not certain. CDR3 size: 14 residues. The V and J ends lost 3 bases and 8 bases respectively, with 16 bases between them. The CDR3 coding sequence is TGTGCCAGCAGTTTTGGTGGTATAGGGCGAGGCTACACCTTC. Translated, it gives CASSFGGIGRGYTF.